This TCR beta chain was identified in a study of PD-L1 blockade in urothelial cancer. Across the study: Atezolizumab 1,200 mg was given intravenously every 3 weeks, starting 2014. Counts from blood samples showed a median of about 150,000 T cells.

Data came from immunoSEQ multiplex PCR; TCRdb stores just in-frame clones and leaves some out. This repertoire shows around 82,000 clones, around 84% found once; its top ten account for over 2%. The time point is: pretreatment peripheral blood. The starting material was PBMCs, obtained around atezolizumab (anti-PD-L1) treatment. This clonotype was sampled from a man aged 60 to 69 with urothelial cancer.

The CDR3 DNA sequence: TGCGCCAGCAGTCCTACCGACAGGGTAGGGTACACCGGGGAGCTGTTTTTT. Its protein product is CASSPTDRVGYTGELFF. This chain links TRBV10-1 with TRBJ2-2; 7 nucleotides match TRBD1. The trim removed 5 bases at V and 3 bases at J, leaving 12 bases unmatched. The CDR3 sequence is 17 residues long. Germline V gene lookup returns CDR1 WNHNN and CDR2 SYGVQD (reference sequence).